This TCR beta chain came from a study of T-cell memory formation after mild COVID-19. TCRdb reprocessed the 5' RACE reads with MiXCR, giving one entry per CDR3 protein. Among 380,000 or so distinct CDR3 sequences listed, roughly 14% were seen once. Germline loops: CDR1 KGHSH, CDR2 LQKENI. V trimming: 3 bases; J trimming: 9 bases; junction bases outside the gene matches: 14. This CDR3 is 16 amino acids long. The rearrangement joins TRBV18 to TRBJ2-1, with 7 bases that match TRBD1. The sequencing sample was made of PBMCs or a T cell subset sorted from them (not recorded which). This receptor was obtained from a man aged 18 to 35 who had mild COVID-19 (a few samples of this study predate the infection). Cell type and time point are not known. The CDR3 nucleotides read TGTGCCAGCTCACCGCCCTCGGGGACAGCCACAATTGAGCAGTTCTTC. The encoded protein is CASSPPSGTATIEQFF.